This TCR beta chain stems from a study of blood T cells in healthy people across ages. Findings and limits, study-wide: Both naive CD4+ cell counts and diversity were greater in long-lived donors than in aged donors. Donor CMV status, an unknown factor, possibly confounded changes in expanded clonotypes.

Of note for this clonotype: The antigen is not known.

The authors ran a second PCR of about 7 to 11 cycles using a sample-barcoded 5' primer and a J-beta primer mix. All cDNA molecules were each tagged by a template-switch adaptor with 12 random nucleotides. A minimum of 3 million CDR3-containing paired-end reads was obtained for each sample. Each CDR3 protein is one row after TCRdb ran MiXCR on the 5' RACE reads. Among some 370,000 distinct CDR3 sequences, approximately 51% were seen once, and the ten largest hold about 54%. The CDR3 spans 17 residues. The V gene end was trimmed by 5 bases and the J gene end by 0 bases; junction bases not matched to a gene: 6. CDR1 SGHTA and CDR2 FQGNSA come from the germline V gene.

The TCR was taken from a man aged 55 to 69 in good health. Source material: blood. V and J are TRBV7-2 and TRBJ2-6; 8 nucleotides agree with TRBD1. The CDR3 protein is CASSPGTGISGANVLTF. The CDR3 DNA sequence: TGTGCCAGCAGCCCCGGGACAGGAATCTCTGGGGCCAACGTCCTGACTTTC.